A single sample is the source of the 17 T cell receptor beta chains below, sequenced in a study of blood T cell repertoires in COVID-19. Data came from immunoSEQ multiplex PCR; TCRdb stores just in-frame clones and leaves some out. The sample carries 200,000 to 300,000 clones, 80% to 90% recorded once. Source material: peripheral blood. These TCRs come from a woman in her forties or fifties with acute or convalescent COVID-19.

CDR3 sequence reads: CSVEDDYRGEADTQYF. In DNA, the CDR3 is TGCAGCGTTGAAGATGACTACAGGGGCGAAGCAGATACGCAGTATTTT. V and J are TRBV29-1 and TRBJ2-3; 7 bases line up with TRBD1. V shed 0 bases, J shed 4 bases, and the junction held 10 bases outside the gene matches. The V gene's germline CDR1 is SQVTM and CDR2 ANQGSEA. This CDR3 has 16 amino acids.

The rearrangement links TRBV6-5 to TRBJ2-7; no reliable D call. The germline V and J ends were trimmed by 6 bases and 0 bases, with 3 bases remaining between them. Germline CDR1 reads MNHEY; CDR2 reads SVGAGI. This CDR3 comprises 11 residues. The CDR3 is CASRSSYEQYF. The CDR3 coding sequence is TGTGCCAGCAGGAGCTCCTACGAGCAGTACTTC.

The chain employs TRBV5-1 and TRBJ2-2, with 8 bases fitting TRBD1. Unmatched junction bases numbered 13, after V lost 2 bases and J lost 7 bases. The CDR3 is 17 residues long. Germline CDR1 reads SGHRS; CDR2 reads YFSETQ. The CDR3, as DNA: TGCGCCAGCAGCTTTCTAGAATGGACAGGGATGGGCGGGGAGCTGTTTTTT. It translates to CASSFLEWTGMGGELFF.

This rearrangement joins TRBV29-1 to TRBJ2-3, with 13 bases aligning to TRBD2. CDR1 and CDR2 (germline): SQVTM, ANQGSEA. V dropped 6 bases and J dropped 4; count of bases not matched to a gene: 7. The CDR3 sequence is 15 residues long. As DNA, the CDR3 is TGCAGCGTGGCCGGGACTAGCGGGACCGCAGATACGCAGTATTTT. This encodes CSVAGTSGTADTQYF.

The chain uses TRBV18 and TRBJ1-1; D gene uncertain. The CDR3 loop spans 12 amino acids. Germline CDR1 KGHSH, CDR2 LQKENI. V shed 1 base and J shed 6 bases, with 6 bases lying between them. The CDR3 DNA follows: TGTGCCAGCTCACCACTAGTGGCTGAAGCTTTCTTT. It encodes CASSPLVAEAFF.

In the case of this clone: Other DNA variants within this sample encode the same CDR3. The J gene is TRBJ2-3, the V gene TRBV5-1, with 10 nucleotides matching TRBD2. This CDR3 contains 15 residues. Germline CDR1 reads SGHRS; CDR2 reads YFSETQ. Germline trimming cut 1 base from V and 3 bases from J; bases unmatched to any gene: 2. CDR3 nucleotides: TGCGCCAGCAGCTTGTCTAGCGGGAGTACAGATACGCAGTATTTT. Residues: CASSLSSGSTDTQYF.

This chain joins TRBV6-5 and TRBJ2-1, with 7 bases fitting TRBD1. Germline V gene lookup returns CDR1 MNHEY and CDR2 SVGAGI. Trimming removed 6 bases from V and 7 bases from J; junction bases left unmatched: 3. The CDR3 runs to 12 residues. The chain's CDR3 is CASSPGGNEQFF. CDR3 DNA: TGTGCCAGCAGCCCAGGGGGTAATGAGCAGTTCTTC.

The chain couples TRBV29-1 to TRBJ1-2; no clear D. V gave up 6 bases and J gave up 1 base, with 9 bases separating them. Germline CDR1 is SQVTM and CDR2 is ANQGSEA. There are 12 residues in the CDR3. The chain's CDR3 is CSVGGNNYGYTF. CDR3 nucleotide sequence: TGCAGCGTCGGCGGGAATAACTATGGCTACACCTTC.

The genes are TRBV9 and TRBJ2-2; 10 bases fit TRBD2. Trimming at V came to 7 bases and at J to 6 bases, leaving 18 bases not matched to a gene. From germline, CDR1 is SGDLS and CDR2 YYNGEE. This CDR3 is 18 amino acids long. CDR3 nucleotides: TGTGCCAGCGGATCTAGCGGGAGAGAGGCCCGGCCGGCCGGGGAGCTGTTTTTT. Encoded protein: CASGSSGREARPAGELFF.

This clone has only a few counts. The chain couples TRBV19 to TRBJ1-1; 8 bases are shared with TRBD1. This CDR3 comprises 13 residues. CDR1 is LNHDA and CDR2 is SQIVND in the germline V gene (reference sequence). Losses at the gene ends were 10 bases for V and 0 bases for J; bases not matched to a gene: 4. This CDR3 reads CATRDRLNTEAFF. The DNA of the CDR3 is TGTGCCACTAGGGACAGGCTGAACACTGAAGCTTTCTTT.

This chain links TRBV5-5 with TRBJ1-2; D is unclear. Trimming took 1 base from V and 8 from J, leaving 12 bases between them. Germline assignment: CDR1 SGHKS and CDR2 YYEKEE (reference sequence). The CDR3 is 13 amino acids. The CDR3 sequence: CASSLRLGGGYTF. CDR3 bases: TGTGCCAGCAGCTTGAGGCTCGGAGGAGGCTACACCTTC.

The CDR3 region is CAWSALLAGTYEQYF. CDR3 DNA sequence: TGTGCCTGGAGTGCTCTCCTAGCGGGGACCTACGAGCAGTACTTC. The chain employs TRBV30 and TRBJ2-7, with 9 nucleotides matching TRBD2. The CDR3 is 15 amino acids. Germline lookup yields CDR1 GTSNPN and CDR2 SVGIG (reference sequence). V lost 1 base to trimming and J lost 2 bases; unmatched junction nucleotides: 6.

This clone was seen only once. V gene TRBV5-1 combines with J gene TRBJ1-1, with 12 nucleotides matching TRBD1. The germline gives CDR1 SGHRS, CDR2 YFSETQ. The CDR3 contains 17 residues. Germline trimming cut 4 bases from V and 6 bases from J; bases unmatched to any gene: 13. The CDR3: CASSLRPGQGALSEAFF. DNA for the CDR3: TGCGCCAGCAGCCTTAGGCCGGGACAGGGGGCGCTTTCTGAAGCTTTCTTT. The variable domain in full, completed from reference TRBV5-1 and TRBJ1-1, reads KAGVTQTPRYLIKTRGQQVTLSCSPISGHRSVSWYQQTPGQGLQFLFEYFSETQRNKGNFPGRFSGRQFSNSRSEMNVSTLELGDSALYLCASSLRPGQGALSEAFFGQGTRLTVV.

The rearrangement joins TRBV28 to TRBJ2-7, with D unresolved. CDR1 is MDHEN, CDR2 SYDVKM, per germline. The CDR3 has 17 amino acids. V shed 3 bases and J shed 1 base, with 19 bases lying between them. The CDR3, as DNA: TGTGCCAGCAGTTTCCTACTCCTGCTAGAAAGGTCCTACGAGCAGTACTTC. The encoded protein is CASSFLLLLERSYEQYF. Supplemented by reference TRBV28 and TRBJ2-7, the full variable domain reads DVKVTQSSRYLVKRTGEKVFLECVQDMDHENMFWYRQDPGLGLRLIYFSYDVKMKEKGDIPEGYSVSREKKERFSLILESASTNQTSMYLCASSFLLLLERSYEQYFGPGTRLTVT.

The chain joins TRBV7-9 to TRBJ1-1; possibly TRBD1 for D (5 bases). V lost 5 bases and J lost 10, with 11 bases in between. CDR3 size: 11 residues. Germline CDR1 is SEHNR and CDR2 is FQNEAQ (reference sequence). The CDR3 nucleotides are TGTGCCAGCAGCCCCCGACAGAGAGCTTTCTTT. This sequence encodes CASSPRQRAFF.

The chain recombines TRBV19 with TRBJ1-2; no clear D gene. The CDR3 is 14 residues long. V was shortened by 5 bases and J by 4 bases, with 14 bases between the two germline ends. CDR1 and CDR2 from the germline V gene are LNHDA and SQIVND (reference sequence). CDR3 sequence reads: CASSPAGASYGYTF. The CDR3 region has the DNA TGTGCCAGTAGTCCCGCCGGAGCAAGCTATGGCTACACCTTC.

The chain uses TRBV10-3 and TRBJ1-2; 8 nucleotides agree with TRBD1. This CDR3 is 16 amino acids long. Looked up from germline, CDR1 is ENHRY and CDR2 is SYGVKD. V shed 0 bases, J shed 6 bases, and the junction held 9 bases outside the gene matches. The CDR3 sequence is CAISESRHRGSHGYTF. CDR3 nucleotide sequence: TGTGCCATCAGTGAGTCGAGGCACAGGGGGTCCCATGGCTACACCTTC.